This T cell receptor (beta chain) stems from a study of metastatic and nonmetastatic thyroid tumors. Study as a whole: The study looked at repertoires side by side in blood and in tumor or nodule tissue from malignant and benign thyroid patients.

The CDR3 totals 13 residues. Germline values: CDR1 MNHEY, CDR2 SMNVEV (reference sequence). Trimming stripped 8 bases from V and 1 base from J, with 8 bases between. There are a few counts of this clone. With MiXCR, TCRdb reprocessed the PCR reads. The top ten hold more than 10% of the sample, which has approximately 12,000 clones, about 31% seen once. Not a single patient had been given any form of treatment at any point before undergoing thyroid surgery. This chain connects TRBV27 to TRBJ2-2; D uncertain. The TCR originated in a female donor with papillary thyroid cancer or a benign thyroid nodule (not recorded which). Some clones in this sample may be carry-over from other donors' samples. The specimen sequenced was tumor tissue. CDR3 sequence (DNA): TGTGCCAGCGAAAATGGGAACACCGGGGAGCTGTTTTTT. Translating gives CASENGNTGELFF.